Described below is a single TCR beta chain sequence and its context. V dropped 0 bases and J dropped 5 bases, with 7 bases sitting between them. The CDR3 consists of 13 residues. Germline V gene sequence: CDR1 MNHNS, CDR2 SASEGT. This entry comes from a study of ipilimumab plus nivolumab after autologous stem cell transplantation. Study at large: A median of about eight nivolumab and 5 ipilimumab doses were given. Both relapsed and primary refractory DLBCL were included.

Patients received nivolumab 3 mg/kg at weeks 1, 4, 7, 10, then fortnightly to week 26. The data were produced by immunoSEQ multiplex PCR, yet TCRdb's version contains in-frame clones alone and is incomplete. The repertoire includes approximately 84,000 clones, over 80% of them detected once, and around 2% sits in the top ten. Sequencing used PBMCs, obtained in a trial of ipilimumab plus nivolumab as post-transplant consolidation. The chain is built from TRBV6-1 and TRBJ1-2, with unresolved D. This clonotype was sampled from a male donor with diffuse large B-cell lymphoma. The CDR3 reads CASSEAIGYGYTF. The CDR3, as DNA: TGTGCCAGCAGTGAAGCGATCGGGTATGGCTACACCTTC.